What follows describes a single T cell receptor (beta chain). This entry belongs to a study of early T cells in non-severe SARS-CoV-2 infection. The TCR library protocol was used to attach unique molecular identifiers. These identifiers were attached to individual cDNA molecules. TCRdb used MiXCR to reprocess the 5' RACE reads, holding one entry per CDR3 protein. The data show 65,000 to 85,000 distinct CDR3 sequences, roughly 15% seen once. Germline-derived CDR1 and CDR2 are LGHDT and YNNKEL (reference sequence). The CDR3 extends over 16 amino acids. Trimming at V came to 1 base and at J to 5 bases, leaving 7 bases not matched to a gene.

The J gene is TRBJ2-3, the V gene TRBV3-1, with 9 bases lining up with TRBD2. The sequenced sample was whole blood. The TCR was taken from an adult who was a healthcare worker with PCR-confirmed SARS-CoV-2 infection or an uninfected control (not recorded which). As DNA, the CDR3 is TGTGCCAGCAGCCAAGCGCCGACTAGCGGAGGAGATACGCAGTATTTT. The encoded protein is CASSQAPTSGGDTQYF.